This T cell receptor (beta chain) was captured by sequencing in a study of T-cell reconstitution after alpha-beta-depleted transplantation in children. With 6 bases clipped from V and 9 bases from J, the junction kept 12 bases outside the gene matches. This CDR3 contains 15 residues. CDR1 and CDR2 from the germline V gene are MNHEY and SMNVEV (reference sequence). For TCRbeta, the library was prepared with unique molecular identifiers. TCRdb analysed the PCR reads with MiXCR anew, one entry per CDR3 protein. The data show a few hundred thousand distinct CDR3 sequences, around 16% seen once. The chain combines TRBV27 with TRBJ2-1; 9 nucleotides line up with TRBD2. Source: PBMCs from the stem cell graft donor, taken from the stem cell graft. The receptor was derived from a human donor who donated a stem cell graft to a child with acute lymphoblastic leukemia. The CDR3 DNA is TGTGCCAGCAGCCCCCTCGGTAGCGGGGGAATTGAGCAGTTCTTC. This encodes CASSPLGSGGIEQFF.